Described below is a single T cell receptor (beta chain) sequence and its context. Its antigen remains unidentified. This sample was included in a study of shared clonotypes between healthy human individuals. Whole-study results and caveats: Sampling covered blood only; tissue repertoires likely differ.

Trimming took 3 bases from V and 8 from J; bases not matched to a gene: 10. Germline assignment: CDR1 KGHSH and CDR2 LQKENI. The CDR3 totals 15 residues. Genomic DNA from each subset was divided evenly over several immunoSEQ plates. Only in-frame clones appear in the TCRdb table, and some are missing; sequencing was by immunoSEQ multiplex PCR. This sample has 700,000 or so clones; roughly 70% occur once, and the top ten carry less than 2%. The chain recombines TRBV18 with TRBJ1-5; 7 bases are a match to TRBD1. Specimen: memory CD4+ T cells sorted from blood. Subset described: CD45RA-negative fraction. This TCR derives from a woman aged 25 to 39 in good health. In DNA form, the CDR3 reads TGTGCCAGCTCACCCCAGACAGGGTCGAGAGAGCCCCAGCATTTT. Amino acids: CASSPQTGSREPQHF. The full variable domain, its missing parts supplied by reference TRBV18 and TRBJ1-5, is NAGVMQNPRHLVRRRGQEARLRCSPMKGHSHVYWYRQLPEEGLKFMVYLQKENIIDESGMPKERFSAEFPKEGPSILRIQQVVRGDSAAYFCASSPQTGSREPQHFGDGTRLSIL.